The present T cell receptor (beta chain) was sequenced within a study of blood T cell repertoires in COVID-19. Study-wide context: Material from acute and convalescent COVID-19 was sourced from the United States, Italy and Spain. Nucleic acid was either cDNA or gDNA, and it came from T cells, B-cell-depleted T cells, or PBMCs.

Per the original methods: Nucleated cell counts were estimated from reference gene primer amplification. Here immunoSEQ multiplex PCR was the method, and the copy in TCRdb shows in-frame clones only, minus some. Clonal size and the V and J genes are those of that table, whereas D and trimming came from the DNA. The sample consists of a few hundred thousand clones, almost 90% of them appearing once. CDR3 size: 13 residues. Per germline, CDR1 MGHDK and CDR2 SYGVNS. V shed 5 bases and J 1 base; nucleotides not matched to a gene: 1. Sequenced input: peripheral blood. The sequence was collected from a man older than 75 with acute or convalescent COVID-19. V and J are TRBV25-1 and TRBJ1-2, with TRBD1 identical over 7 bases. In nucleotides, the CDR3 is TGTGCCAGCAGTCGACAGGGTAACTATGGCTACACCTTC. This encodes CASSRQGNYGYTF.